This T cell receptor beta chain was sequenced during a study of blood T cell repertoires in COVID-19. Using immunoSEQ multiplex PCR, the repertoire was profiled, and TCRdb retains in-frame clones only, with some absent. The sample has tens of thousands of clones; 85% are singletons. In germline, CDR1 is SGHTA, CDR2 FQGNSA. The CDR3 contains 16 residues. Trimming at V came to 1 base and at J to 3 bases, leaving 4 bases not matched to a gene. The sequence derives from a human donor in a cohort sampled during active COVID-19. The sample consisted of peripheral blood. V is TRBV7-2 and J is TRBJ2-5, with 11 bases that match TRBD2. The CDR3 loop reads CASSLVSGGAKETQYF. The CDR3 DNA follows: TGTGCCAGCAGCTTAGTTAGCGGGGGGGCCAAAGAGACCCAGTACTTC.